A single sample is the source of the 20 T cell receptor beta chains below, sequenced in a study of T cells in Graves' hyperthyroidism and ophthalmopathy. TCR beta CDR3 regions were amplified from RNA transcripts. The HTBI primer set drove a first-round RT-PCR of the TCR CDR3. TCRdb re-called the multiplex PCR reads through MiXCR, storing one row per CDR3 protein. The table includes under 400,000 distinct CDR3 sequences, approximately 14% detected once. The sequenced sample consisted of blood. The receptors come from a young woman with Graves' hyperthyroidism that later progressed to Graves' ophthalmopathy.

This clonotype has at least ten counts. This sequence joins TRBV20-1 and TRBJ1-2; D unclear. V dropped 4 bases and J dropped 0 bases, with 15 bases sitting between them. Germline V CDR1 and CDR2: DFQATT, SNEGSKA (reference sequence). The CDR3 runs to 15 residues. The chain's CDR3 is CSANVLIYSNYGYTF. In nucleotides, the CDR3 is TGCAGTGCTAATGTTTTGATCTATTCTAACTATGGCTACACCTTC.

The table lists this clonotype with many counts. The chain joins TRBV11-2 to TRBJ2-6, with D possibly matching TRBD2 (6 bases). Per germline, CDR1 SGHAT and CDR2 FQNNGV. Trimming left V 5 bases short and J 4 bases short, with 24 bases between. The CDR3 has 19 amino acids. The CDR3 region has the DNA TGTGCCAGCAGCCAAGAGGAGGGCCGGGGGTTTGGAGGGGCCAACGTCCTGACTTTC. Residues: CASSQEEGRGFGGANVLTF.

This clonotype showed up many times. The CDR3 loop is CASSLAPGKSGELFF. CDR3 coding DNA: TGTGCCAGCAGTTTAGCTCCCGGGAAATCCGGGGAGCTGTTTTTT. The chain carries TRBV12-3 or TRBV12-4 and TRBJ2-2, with D possibly being TRBD2 (5 bases). Trimming took off 0 bases at V and 6 bases at J, with 11 bases between the two ends. The CDR3 sequence is 15 residues long.

This clonotype turned up a few times. The chain links TRBV19 to TRBJ1-5; 11 bases are a match to TRBD1. The CDR3 is 18 residues long. J gave up 3 bases and V 4 bases, and 11 bases lay outside the gene matches. The germline CDR1 and CDR2 sequences are LNHDA and SQIVND (reference sequence). This CDR3 is CASSRARTGGAVNQPQHF. CDR3 DNA sequence: TGTGCCAGTAGTAGAGCAAGGACAGGGGGCGCCGTCAATCAGCCCCAGCATTTT.

To note about this clonotype: At one of its ends the junction is not consistent with the germline gene, which may arise from a read error. V gene TRBV25-1 combines with J gene TRBJ1-2; D not resolved. CDR1 and CDR2 from the germline V gene are MGHDK and SYGVNS. This CDR3 is built from 13 residues. DNA of the CDR3: TGTGCCAGCAGTGATCTAGCTAACTACGGCTACACCTTC. This gives the protein CASSDLANYGYTF.

Comments on this clonotype: This may arise from a read error, as a much more abundant clone is one base away. This chain connects TRBV5-5 to TRBJ2-7; 11 bases agree with TRBD2. Germline assignment: CDR1 SGHKS and CDR2 YYEKEE (reference sequence). The CDR3 has 15 amino acids. The V segment lost 4 bases and the J segment 3 bases; nucleotides outside the gene matches: 6. CDR3 sequence (DNA): TGTGCCAGCAGCCCGGAGACTAGCGGGAACTACGAGCAGTACTTC. Translating it yields CASSPETSGNYEQYF.

A remark on this clonotype: The junction departs from germline at one end; a sequencing error may be responsible. V is TRBV7-2 and J is TRBJ1-5; D uncertain. CDR3 length: 17 residues. Per the germline V gene, CDR1 is SGHTA and CDR2 is FQGNSA. CDR3 amino acids: CASSEWGEQTGNQPQHF. CDR3 nucleotides: TGCGCCAGCAGCGAATGGGGAGAACAAACGGGTAATCAGCCCCAGCATTTT. The whole variable domain, filled in from reference TRBV7-2 and TRBJ1-5, reads GAGVSQSPSNKVTEKGKDVELRCDPISGHTALYWYRQSLGQGLEFLIYFQGNSAPDKSGLPSDRFSAERTGGSVSTLTIQRTQQEDSAVYLCASSEWGEQTGNQPQHFGDGTRLSIL.

This clonotype was recorded many times. V usage is TRBV29-1 and J usage is TRBJ2-1; D may correspond to TRBD1 or TRBD2 (7 bases each). Germline CDR1 SQVTM, CDR2 ANQGSEA. The CDR3 sequence is 15 residues long. V was shortened by 5 bases and J by 3 bases, with 17 bases between the two germline ends. The CDR3 DNA is TGCAGCGTTTCGAGGGAGGGGGCAGTCTACAATGAGCAGTTCTTC. It codes for CSVSREGAVYNEQFF.

This clonotype was seen more than once but under ten times. The chain combines TRBV18 with TRBJ2-7; 10 nucleotides agree with TRBD1. The CDR3 is 18 residues long. Germline-derived CDR1 and CDR2 are KGHSH and LQKENI. V lost 4 bases and J lost 3; bases outside the gene matches: 15. CDR3 in DNA: TGTGCCAGCTCACAGCCGGGACAGGGGATTGAGGGATACTACGAGCAGTACTTC. Protein: CASSQPGQGIEGYYEQYF.

In this sample, this clonotype turned up many times. This chain connects TRBV4-1 to TRBJ2-1; 10 bases match TRBD2. V shed 0 bases and J 4 bases; nucleotides not matched to a gene: 15. This CDR3 contains 20 residues. The V gene's germline CDR1 is MGHRA and CDR2 YSYEKL. CDR3 DNA sequence: TGCGCCAGCAGCCAAGAGACAGCTCGTGGGCGGACTAGCGGTTACAATGAGCAGTTCTTC. As protein: CASSQETARGRTSGYNEQFF.

Ten or more counts support this clonotype. The junction shows a germline mismatch at one end, possibly a read error. V gene TRBV5-1 combines with J gene TRBJ2-1, with D unclear. The length of the CDR3 is 14 residues. Germline values: CDR1 SGHRS, CDR2 YFSETQ. CDR3 bases: TGCGCCAGCAGCTTGGCCGGAAGCTACGATGAGCAGTTCTTC. Its translation: CASSLAGSYDEQFF. The variable domain in full, completed from reference TRBV5-1 and TRBJ2-1, reads KAGVTQTPRYLIKTRGQQVTLSCSPISGHRSVSWYQQTPGQGLQFLFEYFSETQRNKGNFPGRFSGRQFSNSRSEMNVSTLELGDSALYLCASSLAGSYDEQFFGPGTRLTVL.

The chain recombines TRBV20-1 with TRBJ2-7; 12 nucleotides agree with TRBD2. With V trimmed by 3 bases and J by 5 bases, 5 bases remained unmatched. The CDR3 has 14 residues. Germline loops: CDR1 DFQATT, CDR2 SNEGSKA (reference sequence). The CDR3 DNA reads as TGCAGTGCTAGCCTAGCGGGAGGGCCACACGAGCAGTACTTC. Its protein product is CSASLAGGPHEQYF.

This clonotype showed up many times. The chain recombines TRBV28 with TRBJ2-7, with no clear D. Trimming cost V 8 bases and J 2 bases, with 4 bases left between them. Germline CDR1 is MDHEN and CDR2 is SYDVKM. The CDR3 has 10 amino acids. The CDR3 coding sequence is TGTGCCAGCGGACCCTACGAGCAGTACTTC. Translating gives CASGPYEQYF.

Of note for this clonotype: The junction departs from the called germline gene at one end, perhaps through a read error. V is TRBV28 and J is TRBJ2-7; 11 nucleotides line up with TRBD2. The CDR3 covers 17 residues. Germline CDR1 MDHEN, CDR2 SYDVKM. CDR3 region: CASRARLLAGGSHEQYF. The CDR3, as DNA: TGTGCCAGCAGGGCCAGGCTTCTAGCGGGAGGCTCCCACGAGCAGTACTTC.

The chain recombines TRBV11-2 with TRBJ1-5; D remains unclear. V gave up 1 base and J gave up 7 bases, with 14 bases separating them. The CDR3 is made up of 15 amino acids. Germline loops: CDR1 SGHAT, CDR2 FQNNGV. CDR3 in amino acids: CASSLGWGSGQPQHF. The DNA of the CDR3 is TGTGCCAGCAGCTTAGGGTGGGGAAGTGGCCAGCCCCAGCATTTT.

The table lists this clonotype with many counts. The chain links TRBV5-1 to TRBJ2-3; 8 positions match TRBD1. The junction had 7 bases not matched to a gene; V was cut back by 4 bases and J by 3 bases. The V gene's germline CDR1 is SGHRS and CDR2 YFSETQ. This CDR3 has 15 residues. The CDR3 nucleotides read TGCGCCAGCAGCAAGGGACAGGCCGCTACAGATACGCAGTATTTT. Its protein product is CASSKGQAATDTQYF.

This clonotype was recorded at least ten times. J is TRBJ2-1 and V is TRBV3-2. TRBV3-2 is noted as a pseudogene. The CDR3 extends over 14 amino acids. The DNA for the CDR3 is TGTGCCAGCATCCCCTACCCAACAGACAATGAGCAGTTCTTC. Encoded protein: CASIPYPTDNEQFF.

This clonotype appeared a few times. The chain couples TRBV7-2 to TRBJ2-7; TRBD2 agrees at 8 bases. The CDR3 spans 13 residues. Trimming removed 8 bases from V and 4 bases from J; junction bases left unmatched: 7. The germline V gene encodes CDR1 SGHTA and CDR2 FQGNSA. The CDR3 protein is CASSYGGVYEQYF. Here the CDR3 DNA reads TGTGCCAGCTCCTACGGGGGGGTTTACGAGCAGTACTTC. Variable domain in full (rest from reference TRBV7-2 and TRBJ2-7): GAGVSQSPSNKVTEKGKDVELRCDPISGHTALYWYRQSLGQGLEFLIYFQGNSAPDKSGLPSDRFSAERTGGSVSTLTIQRTQQEDSAVYLCASSYGGVYEQYFGPGTRLTVT.

As regards this clonotype: This may be a read error, as it is one base from a much larger clone. The chain links TRBV28 to TRBJ2-3, with 8 bases lining up with TRBD2. The CDR3 contains 15 residues. The germline V gene has CDR1 MDHEN and CDR2 SYDVKM. V was pared by 5 bases and J by 6 bases, with 10 bases of the junction left unmatched. The CDR3 bases are TGTGCCAGCAGTCCCCAGCGGGAGACGACGGATACGCAGTATTTT. Its translation is CASSPQRETTDTQYF.

At least ten counts were recorded for this clonotype. The chain carries TRBV7-9 and TRBJ2-3; 10 bases line up with TRBD2. The germline V gene has CDR1 SEHNR and CDR2 FQNEAQ (reference sequence). V was pared by 4 bases and J by 2 bases, with 6 bases of the junction left unmatched. The CDR3 spans 16 residues. This CDR3 reads CASSSGTSDYTDTQYF. In DNA form, the CDR3 reads TGTGCCAGCAGCTCCGGGACTAGCGATTACACAGATACGCAGTATTTT.